One T cell receptor beta chain is described in this entry. Its antigen is unknown. These data are taken from a study of monozygotic twins with inflammatory bowel disease (dated by TCRdb to between 2017 and 2020). In terms of the full investigation: The full study comprised 28 monozygotic twin pairs: nine German pairs (four IBD-concordant, five IBD-discordant) and 19 IBD-discordant Danish pairs. The search for disease-associated traits relied mainly on comparing IBD patients with their genetically identical healthy co-twins within discordant pairs. Each individual had, on average, about 151 000 unique TCRalpha sequences and 181 000 unique TCRbeta sequences available for analysis.

Results the study describes overall, beyond this receptor: The analysis was unable to tell apart different T cell subtypes. TCRbeta repertoire diversity, by inverse Simpson index, was decreased in IBD patients compared with their healthy co-twins. No single strong signal or clonotype linked to IBD turned up in the results, so the idea that one exists was not supported. Compared with healthy twins, IBD patients had fewer clonotypes in common with other individuals, a difference most pronounced in patients showing signs of disease activity. Repertoire similarity did not differ between concordant and discordant twins, possibly due to limited statistical power. Because patients were on differing immunosuppressive treatments, the repertoires may have picked up extra background noise and inter-individual variability.

Receptor amplification or capture employed 5' RACE. Preparation of each TCR library used around 3.5 ug of total RNA. For each sample, cDNA was synthesized in eight separate reactions using SMARTScribe reverse transcriptase. Unique molecular identifiers containing a 6-nucleotide sample barcode were introduced through template switching during cDNA synthesis. TCRalpha and TCRbeta cDNA was amplified by two nested PCRs of 16 and 9 cycles, with bead purification after each PCR. Before amplification, cDNA was treated with uracil DNA-glycosylase and purified using the QIAquick PCR purification kit. In the second PCR, Illumina TruSeq-compatible adapters and sample-specific barcodes were added. TapeStation and Qubit were used to check library quality and concentration, and 5 to 6.5 ng of each library was pooled. Pooled libraries were sequenced on an Illumina HiSeq2500 single-index Rapid Run with 2 x 100 bp reads and custom sequencing primers. Regarding the original processing steps: UMI-based consensus assembly with MiGEC version 1.2.6 was used to correct PCR and sequencing errors. MiXCR version 2.1.1 was used for V(D)J alignment, clonotype assembly and CDR3 extraction. Normalisation of gene usage, clonotype sharing and MAIT/NKT TCR abundance was achieved by analysing the top 1000, 10 000 and 20 000 clonotypes per sample. Diversity was computed as the inverse Simpson index with the vegan R package after downsampling to 27 000 UMIs. Statistical testing used paired Mann-Whitney U tests on the discordant twin pairs and applied Benjamini-Hochberg correction for multiple testing. After TCRdb reprocessed the reads, each CDR3 protein sequence was kept as one row, without DNA. TCRdb, rather than the study authors, made the V and J calls. The sample table includes 150,000 to 200,000 distinct CDR3 sequences. 7.4% of the sample belongs to the ten largest clones.

From each donor, a roughly 2.5 ml peripheral blood sample was collected into PAXgene tubes and stored at -80 degrees C. Without T cell sorting, total RNA was isolated from whole blood using the PAXgene blood miRNA kit on an automated QIAcube. Deep TCRalpha and TCRbeta repertoire profiling with unique molecular barcoding was performed on peripheral blood of monozygotic twin pairs concordant or discordant for inflammatory bowel disease. Smoking habits were recorded for all twin pairs, and individuals were classified as current, former or never smokers. CDR1 and CDR2, looked up from the germline V gene, are MNHEY and SVGAGI. From cysteine to phenylalanine, the CDR3 is 12 amino acids long. No DNA sequence was recorded.

This TCR derives from a human donor with ulcerative colitis or Crohn's disease, or a healthy co-twin of an affected twin (not recorded which). The sequence is built from TRBV6-5 and TRBJ1-1. Sequencing was done on a sample of blood. The CDR3 loop reads CASSPSDTEAFF.